Each of the 11 T cell receptor beta chains below was sequenced from the same sample in a study of blood T cell repertoires in COVID-19. The method was immunoSEQ multiplex PCR; TCRdb's version includes in-frame clones alone and lacks a portion of them. Seen here are approximately 82,000 clones, roughly four fifths observed once, and the top ten hold 6.5% to 8.5%. The sample consisted of peripheral blood. The origin of the receptors is a man aged 50-60 years with active or convalescent COVID-19.

The V gene is TRBV28, the J gene TRBJ1-4; 10 bases line up with TRBD1. The germline CDR1 and CDR2 sequences are MDHEN and SYDVKM. The CDR3 loop spans 18 amino acids. The ends lost 6 bases at V and 8 bases at J; junction bases unmatched: 18. CDR3 bases: TGTGCCAGCAGCCCTAAGAACTACCGGGACAGGGGAAGGGAAAAACTGTTTTTT. Its protein product is CASSPKNYRDRGREKLFF.

The rearrangement links TRBV6-1 to TRBJ2-1; TRBD1 matches at 10 bases. The germline V gene encodes CDR1 MNHNS and CDR2 SASEGT. The CDR3 sequence is 15 residues long. V was pared by 3 bases and J by 7 bases, with 6 bases of the junction left unmatched. The CDR3 coding sequence is TGTGCCAGCAGTGAGAGAGGGACAGGGGTAAATGAGCAGTTCTTC. Translated, it gives CASSERGTGVNEQFF.

This clone has more than one count but fewer than ten. The chain employs TRBV2 and TRBJ2-2; TRBD1 matches at 7 bases. With 5 bases clipped from V and 4 bases from J, the junction kept 4 bases outside the gene matches. Germline CDR1 reads SNHLY; CDR2 reads FYNNEI. The CDR3 loop spans 14 amino acids. Here the CDR3 DNA reads TGTGCCAGCAGTACGAGGGACAGCACCGGGGAGCTGTTTTTT. This gives the protein CASSTRDSTGELFF. Combining the CDR3 with reference TRBV2 and TRBJ2-2 gives the whole variable domain EPEVTQTPSHQVTQMGQEVILRCVPISNHLYFYWYRQILGQKVEFLVSFYNNEISEKSEIFDDQFSVERPDGSNFTLKIRSTKLEDSAMYFCASSTRDSTGELFFGEGSRLTVL.

This chain links TRBV29-1 with TRBJ1-2, with 8 positions matching TRBD1. CDR3 length: 14 amino acids. CDR1 and CDR2 from the germline V gene are SQVTM and ANQGSEA. The junction had 5 bases not matched to a gene; V was cut back by 3 bases and J by 2 bases. The CDR3 loop is CSVDGRTGNYGYTF. The CDR3 DNA is TGCAGCGTTGATGGCCGGACAGGGAACTATGGCTACACCTTC.

The chain employs TRBV7-2 and TRBJ2-6; the D gene is possibly TRBD2 (5 bases). V dropped 6 bases and J dropped 4 bases, with 13 bases sitting between them. Germline V CDR1 and CDR2: SGHTA, FQGNSA. The CDR3 runs to 15 residues. The CDR3 loop is CASSLTGSGANVLTF. The CDR3 region has the DNA TGTGCCAGCAGTCTGACGGGGTCAGGGGCCAACGTCCTGACTTTC.

This chain joins TRBV5-1 and TRBJ1-4, with D possibly TRBD1 on 5 matching bases. Trimming cost V 4 bases and J 7 bases, with 17 bases left between them. The CDR3 sequence is 15 residues long. The V gene's germline CDR1 is SGHRS and CDR2 YFSETQ. The CDR3 loop reads CASSRDSTSGEKLFF. Here the CDR3 DNA reads TGCGCCAGCAGCCGGGACTCTACGTCAGGTGAAAAACTGTTTTTT.

The chain has TRBV7-9 and TRBJ1-5, with 8 nucleotides matching TRBD1. J lost 5 bases, V lost 5 bases, and 8 bases had no gene match. Per germline, CDR1 SEHNR and CDR2 FQNEAQ (reference sequence). This CDR3 contains 15 residues. CDR3 sequence: CASSITGGAHQPQHF. DNA for the CDR3: TGTGCCAGCAGCATAACAGGGGGGGCGCATCAGCCCCAGCATTTT.

The chain couples TRBV3-1 (or the pseudogene TRBV3-2) to TRBJ2-7; 8 nucleotides match TRBD2. Germline trimming cut 0 bases from V and 7 bases from J; bases unmatched to any gene: 5. The CDR3 totals 14 residues. CDR1 and CDR2 from the germline V gene are LGHDT and YNNKEL (reference sequence). CDR3 sequence (DNA): TGTGCCAGCAGCCAAGATCGGGGGGGTCGAGAGCAGTACTTC. Translating it yields CASSQDRGGREQYF.

This clone was seen a single time. The rearrangement links TRBV11-2 to TRBJ1-1; D gene ambiguous. The CDR3 extends over 15 amino acids. Germline loops: CDR1 SGHAT, CDR2 FQNNGV. Trimming stripped 5 bases from V and 4 bases from J, with 17 bases between. The CDR3 nucleotides are TGTGCCAGCAGCCCCTTGAGGGCGTTGAGCACTGAAGCTTTCTTT. Amino acids: CASSPLRALSTEAFF.

V is TRBV6-4 and J is TRBJ1-2, with D possibly TRBD1 on 6 matching bases. Between the trimmed V and J ends, which lost 0 bases and 5 bases, there was a span of 13 bases. This CDR3 has 15 residues. Looked up from germline, CDR1 is MRHNA and CDR2 is SNTAGT. CDR3 sequence (DNA): TGTGCCAGCAGTGACTCCGCGGGGGGCAGATATGGCTACACCTTC. The encoded protein is CASSDSAGGRYGYTF.

The chain has TRBV2 and TRBJ2-5; 11 nucleotides match TRBD1. V was pared by 4 bases and J by 5 bases, with 3 bases of the junction left unmatched. The germline gives CDR1 SNHLY, CDR2 FYNNEI. The CDR3 extends over 14 amino acids. The CDR3 nucleotides are TGTGCCAGCAGTGCCGGGACAGGGGGTGAGACCCAGTACTTC. This sequence encodes CASSAGTGGETQYF.